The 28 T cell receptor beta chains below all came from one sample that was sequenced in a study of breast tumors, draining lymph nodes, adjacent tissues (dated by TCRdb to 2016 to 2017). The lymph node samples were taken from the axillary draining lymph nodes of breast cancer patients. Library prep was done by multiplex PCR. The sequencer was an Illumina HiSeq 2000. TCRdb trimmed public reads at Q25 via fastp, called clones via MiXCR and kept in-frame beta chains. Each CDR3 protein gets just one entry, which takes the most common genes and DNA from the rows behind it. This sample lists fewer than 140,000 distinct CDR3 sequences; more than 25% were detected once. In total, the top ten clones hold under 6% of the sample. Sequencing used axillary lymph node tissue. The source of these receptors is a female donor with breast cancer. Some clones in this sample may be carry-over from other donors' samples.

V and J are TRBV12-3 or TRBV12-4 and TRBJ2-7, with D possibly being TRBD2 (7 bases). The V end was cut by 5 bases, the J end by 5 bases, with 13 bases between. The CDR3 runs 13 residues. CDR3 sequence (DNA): TGTGCCAGCAGTGAAGTCGGGGGGCACGAGCAGTACTTC. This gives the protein CASSEVGGHEQYF.

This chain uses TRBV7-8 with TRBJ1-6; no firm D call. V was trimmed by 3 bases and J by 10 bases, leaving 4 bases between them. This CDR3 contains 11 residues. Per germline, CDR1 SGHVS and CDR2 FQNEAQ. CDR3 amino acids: CASSFASPLHF. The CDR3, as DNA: TGTGCCAGCAGCTTTGCGTCACCCCTCCACTTT. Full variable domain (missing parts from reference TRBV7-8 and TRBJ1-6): GAGVSQSPRYKVAKRGQDVALRCDPISGHVSLFWYQQALGQGPEFLTYFQNEAQLDKSGLPSDRFFAERPEGSVSTLKIQRTQQEDSAVYLCASSFASPLHFGNGTRLTVT.

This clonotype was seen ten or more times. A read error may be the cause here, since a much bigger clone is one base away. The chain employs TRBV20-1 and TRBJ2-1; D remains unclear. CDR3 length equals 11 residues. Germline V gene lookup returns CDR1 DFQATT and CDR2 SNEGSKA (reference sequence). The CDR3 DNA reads TGCAGTGGGTTCCAGGTGAATGAGCAGTCCTTC. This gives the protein CSGFQVNEQSF.

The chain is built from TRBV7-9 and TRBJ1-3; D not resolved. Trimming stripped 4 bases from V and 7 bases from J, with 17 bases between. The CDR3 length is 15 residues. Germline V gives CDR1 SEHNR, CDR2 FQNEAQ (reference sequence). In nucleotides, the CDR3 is TGTGCCAGCAGCTACCAGGCCGGGGTAGGGAACACCATATATTTT. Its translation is CASSYQAGVGNTIYF.

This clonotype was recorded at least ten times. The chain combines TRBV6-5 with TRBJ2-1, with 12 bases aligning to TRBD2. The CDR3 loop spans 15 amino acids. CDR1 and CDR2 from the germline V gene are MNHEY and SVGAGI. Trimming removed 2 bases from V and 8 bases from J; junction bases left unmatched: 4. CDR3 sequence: CASSYSRTSGDEQFF. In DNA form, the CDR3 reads TGTGCCAGCAGTTACAGTCGGACTAGCGGGGATGAGCAGTTCTTC.

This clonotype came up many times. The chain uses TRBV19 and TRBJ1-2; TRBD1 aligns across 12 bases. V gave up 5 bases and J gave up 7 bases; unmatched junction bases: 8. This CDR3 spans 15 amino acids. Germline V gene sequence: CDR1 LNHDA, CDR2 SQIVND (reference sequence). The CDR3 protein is CASSLRDRGRGGYTF. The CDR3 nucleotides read TGTGCCAGTAGTCTCCGGGACAGGGGGCGCGGTGGCTACACCTTC.

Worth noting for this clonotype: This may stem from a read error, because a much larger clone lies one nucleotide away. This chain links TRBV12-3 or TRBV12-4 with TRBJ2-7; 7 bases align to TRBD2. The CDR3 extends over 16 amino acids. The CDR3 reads CANSFGSGVRAYEQYF. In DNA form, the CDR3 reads TGTGCCAACAGTTTCGGGAGCGGGGTGAGAGCCTACGAGCAGTACTTC.

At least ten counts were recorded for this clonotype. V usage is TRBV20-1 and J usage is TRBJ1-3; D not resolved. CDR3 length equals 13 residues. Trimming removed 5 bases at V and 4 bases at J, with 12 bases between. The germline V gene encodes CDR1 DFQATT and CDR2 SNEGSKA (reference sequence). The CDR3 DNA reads TGCAGTGCTCGTACGCCGGGGGGAAACACCATATATTTT. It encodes CSARTPGGNTIYF.

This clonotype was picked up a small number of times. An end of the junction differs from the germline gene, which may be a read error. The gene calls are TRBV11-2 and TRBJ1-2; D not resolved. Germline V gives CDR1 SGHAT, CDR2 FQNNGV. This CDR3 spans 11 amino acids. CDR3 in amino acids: CASTFLDGSAF. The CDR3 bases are TGTGCCAGCACCTTTCTGGATGGCTCCGCCTTC.

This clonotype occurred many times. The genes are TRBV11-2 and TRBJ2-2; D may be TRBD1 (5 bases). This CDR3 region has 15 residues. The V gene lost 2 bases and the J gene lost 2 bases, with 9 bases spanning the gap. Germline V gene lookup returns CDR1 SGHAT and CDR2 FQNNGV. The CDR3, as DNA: TGTGCCAGCAGCTTATCGACAGTAAACACCGGGGAGCTGTTTTTT. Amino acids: CASSLSTVNTGELFF.

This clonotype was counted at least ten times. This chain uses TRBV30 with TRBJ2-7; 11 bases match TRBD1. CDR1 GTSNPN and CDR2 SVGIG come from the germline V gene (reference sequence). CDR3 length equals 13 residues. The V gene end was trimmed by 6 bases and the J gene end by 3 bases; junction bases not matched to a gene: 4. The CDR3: CACGDRGDYEQYF. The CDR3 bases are TGTGCCTGTGGGGACAGGGGGGACTACGAGCAGTACTTC.

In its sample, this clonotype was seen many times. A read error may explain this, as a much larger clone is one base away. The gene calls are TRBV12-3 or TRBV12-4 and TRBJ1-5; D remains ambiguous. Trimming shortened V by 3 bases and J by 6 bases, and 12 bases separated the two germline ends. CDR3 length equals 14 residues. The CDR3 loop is CASSFRGRTQPQHF. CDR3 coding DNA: TGTGCCAGCAGTTTCCGGGGTCGGACTCAGCCCCAGCATTTT.

This CDR3 is CASSVEGVLSYNEQFF. For the CDR3, the DNA is TGTGCCAGCAGCGTAGAGGGAGTGTTATCCTACAATGAGCAGTTCTTC. The chain carries TRBV9 and TRBJ2-1, with D possibly being TRBD2 (5 bases). This CDR3 has 16 residues. Trimming shortened V by 0 bases and J by 1 base, and 11 bases separated the two germline ends. Germline lookup yields CDR1 SGDLS and CDR2 YYNGEE.

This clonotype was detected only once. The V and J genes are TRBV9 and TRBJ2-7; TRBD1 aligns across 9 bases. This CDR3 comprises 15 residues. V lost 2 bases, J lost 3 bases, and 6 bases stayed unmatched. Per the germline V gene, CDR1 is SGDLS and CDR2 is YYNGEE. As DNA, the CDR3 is TGTGCCAGCAGCGTCGGACAGGGGATCATCTACGAGCAGTACTTC. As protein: CASSVGQGIIYEQYF. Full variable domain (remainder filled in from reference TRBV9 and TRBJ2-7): DSGVTQTPKHLITATGQRVTLRCSPRSGDLSVYWYQQSLDQGLQFLIQYYNGEERAKGNILERFSAQQFPDLHSELNLSSLELGDSALYFCASSVGQGIIYEQYFGPGTRLTVT.

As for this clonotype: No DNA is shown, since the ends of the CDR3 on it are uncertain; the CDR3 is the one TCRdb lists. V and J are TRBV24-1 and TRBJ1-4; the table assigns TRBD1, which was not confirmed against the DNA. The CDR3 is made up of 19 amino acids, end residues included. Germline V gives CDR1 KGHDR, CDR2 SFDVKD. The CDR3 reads CATSDPRLRAVLRAGRLFF.

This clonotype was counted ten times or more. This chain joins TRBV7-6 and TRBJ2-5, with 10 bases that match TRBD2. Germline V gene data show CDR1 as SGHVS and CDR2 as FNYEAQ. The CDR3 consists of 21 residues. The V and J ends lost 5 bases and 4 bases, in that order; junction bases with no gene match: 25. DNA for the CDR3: TGTGCCAGCAGCCCCCTCACGGCCCCCACGCTAGCGGGAGTGTCGGGAGAGACCCAGTACTTC. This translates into CASSPLTAPTLAGVSGETQYF.

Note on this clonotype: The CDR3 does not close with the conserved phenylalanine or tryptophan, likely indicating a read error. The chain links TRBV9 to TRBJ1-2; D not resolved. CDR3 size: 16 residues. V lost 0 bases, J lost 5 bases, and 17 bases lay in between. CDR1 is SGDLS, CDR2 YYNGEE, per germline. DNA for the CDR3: TGTGCCAGCAGCGTAGGGAGGGAATCGTTAAGTTATGGCTACACCCTC. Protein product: CASSVGRESLSYGYTL.

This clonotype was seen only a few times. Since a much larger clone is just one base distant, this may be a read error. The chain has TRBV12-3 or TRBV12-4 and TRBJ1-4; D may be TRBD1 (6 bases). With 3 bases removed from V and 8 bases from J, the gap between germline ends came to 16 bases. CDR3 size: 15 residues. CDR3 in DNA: TGTGCCAGCAGTTTCTGGGCAGGGGAGGGCGAAAAACTGTTTTTT. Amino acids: CASSFWAGEGEKLFF.

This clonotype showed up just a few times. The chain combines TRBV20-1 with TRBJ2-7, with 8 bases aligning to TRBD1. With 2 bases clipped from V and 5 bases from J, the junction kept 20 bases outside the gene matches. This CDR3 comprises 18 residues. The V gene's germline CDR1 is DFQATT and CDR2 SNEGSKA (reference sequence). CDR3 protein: CSARSSLGQAVGRHEQYF. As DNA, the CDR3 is TGCAGTGCTAGAAGTAGTTTGGGACAGGCGGTAGGTCGCCACGAGCAGTACTTC.

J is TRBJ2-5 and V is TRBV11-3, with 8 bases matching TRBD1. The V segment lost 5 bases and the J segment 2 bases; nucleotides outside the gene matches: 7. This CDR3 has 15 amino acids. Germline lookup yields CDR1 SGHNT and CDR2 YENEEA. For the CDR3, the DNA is TGTGCCAGCAGCCCCGGACAGGGACCTCAAGAGACCCAGTACTTC. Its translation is CASSPGQGPQETQYF.

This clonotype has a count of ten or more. The CDR3 region has the DNA TGCGCCAGCAGCTTTGAAGATGGACTAGCGGGAGGGGGACCCTTGGGAAATGAGCAGTTCTTC. Protein: CASSFEDGLAGGGPLGNEQFF. J is TRBJ2-1 and V is TRBV5-1; TRBD2 aligns across 15 bases. Trimming at V came to 2 bases and at J to 7 bases, leaving 19 bases not matched to a gene. The germline gives CDR1 SGHRS, CDR2 YFSETQ. CDR3 length: 21 amino acids. Supplemented by reference TRBV5-1 and TRBJ2-1, the full variable domain reads KAGVTQTPRYLIKTRGQQVTLSCSPISGHRSVSWYQQTPGQGLQFLFEYFSETQRNKGNFPGRFSGRQFSNSRSEMNVSTLELGDSALYLCASSFEDGLAGGGPLGNEQFFGPGTRLTVL.

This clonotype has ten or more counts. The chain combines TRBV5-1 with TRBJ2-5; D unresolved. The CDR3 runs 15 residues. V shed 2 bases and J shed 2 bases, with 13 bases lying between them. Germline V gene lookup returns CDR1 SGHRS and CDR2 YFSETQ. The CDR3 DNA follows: TGCGCCAGCAGCTTCAATCGGCTCGCACAAGAGACCCAGTACTTC. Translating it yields CASSFNRLAQETQYF.

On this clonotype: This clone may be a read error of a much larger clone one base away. CDR3 DNA: TGCGCCAGCAGCTTGGACAGGGTAGGAGACACCATATATTTT. Protein sequence: CASSLDRVGDTIYF. This sequence joins TRBV5-1 and TRBJ1-3; D possibly corresponds to TRBD1 (6 bases). Germline V gene lookup returns CDR1 SGHRS and CDR2 YFSETQ. V was cut by 0 bases and J by 8 bases, with 12 bases left in between. The CDR3 covers 14 residues. The full variable domain, its missing parts supplied by reference TRBV5-1 and TRBJ1-3, is KAGVTQTPRYLIKTRGQQVTLSCSPISGHRSVSWYQQTPGQGLQFLFEYFSETQRNKGNFPGRFSGRQFSNSRSEMNVSTLELGDSALYLCASSLDRVGDTIYFGEGSWLTVV.

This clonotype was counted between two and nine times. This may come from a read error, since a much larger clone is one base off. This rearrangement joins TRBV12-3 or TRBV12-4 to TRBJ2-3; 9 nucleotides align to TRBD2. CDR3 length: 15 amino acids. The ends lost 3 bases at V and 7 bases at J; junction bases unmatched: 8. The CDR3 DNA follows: TGTGCCAGCAGTTTCGGCGGGGGGGCCATGAATACGCAGTATTTT. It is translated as CASSFGGGAMNTQYF.

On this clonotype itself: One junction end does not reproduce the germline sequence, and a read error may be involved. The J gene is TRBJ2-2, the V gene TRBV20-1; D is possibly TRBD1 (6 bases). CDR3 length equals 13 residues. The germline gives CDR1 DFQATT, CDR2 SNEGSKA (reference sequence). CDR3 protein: CGARAQGTRALFF. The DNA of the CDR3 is TGCGGTGCTAGGGCGCAGGGGACCAGAGCGCTGTTTTTT.

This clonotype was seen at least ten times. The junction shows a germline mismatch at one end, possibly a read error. CDR3 sequence reads: CASSQEGQGSSPPHF. The CDR3 DNA sequence: TGTGCCAGCAGCCAAGAGGGGCAGGGGTCTTCACCCCCCCACTTT. V is TRBV3-1 and J is TRBJ1-6, with a weak D call TRBD1 (6 bases). The CDR3 is 15 amino acids. The germline CDR1 and CDR2 sequences are LGHDT and YNNKEL (reference sequence). Filled out from reference TRBV3-1 and TRBJ1-6, the complete variable domain reads DTAVSQTPKYLVTQMGNDKSIKCEQNLGHDTMYWYKQDSKKFLKIMFSYNNKELIINETVPNRFSPKSPDKAHLNLHINSLELGDSAVYFCASSQEGQGSSPPHFGNGTRLTVT.

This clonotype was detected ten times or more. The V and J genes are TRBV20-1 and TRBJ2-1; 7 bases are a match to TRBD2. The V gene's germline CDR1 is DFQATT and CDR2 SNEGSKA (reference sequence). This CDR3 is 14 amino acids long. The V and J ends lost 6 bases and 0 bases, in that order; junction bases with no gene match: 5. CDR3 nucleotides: TGCAGTGCCCTTGGGGGGGACTCCTACAATGAGCAGTTCTTC. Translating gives CSALGGDSYNEQFF.

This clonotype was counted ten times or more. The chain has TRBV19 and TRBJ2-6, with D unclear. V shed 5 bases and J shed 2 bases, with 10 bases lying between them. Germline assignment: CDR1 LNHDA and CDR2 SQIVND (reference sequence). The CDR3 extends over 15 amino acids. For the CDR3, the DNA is TGTGCCAGTAGTTTCTGGGTAGCTGGGGCCAACGTCCTGACTTTC. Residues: CASSFWVAGANVLTF.